This TCR beta chain originates from a study of blood T cell repertoires in COVID-19. Across the study: Researchers got acute and convalescent COVID-19 samples from the United States, Italy and Spain.

Authors' data handling: Amplifying reference gene primers gave estimates of nucleated cell counts. Libraries were prepared by immunoSEQ multiplex PCR; TCRdb keeps only in-frame clonotypes and omits some of them. From that table come the V and J calls and clone size; the DNA was used to work out D and trimming. Of roughly 200,000 clones in the sample, around 89% are singletons; the top ten hold around 2.7%. The V gene lost 6 bases and the J gene lost 0 bases, with 15 bases spanning the gap. The CDR3 consists of 16 residues. CDR1 and CDR2 from the germline V gene are LNHNV and YYDKDF (reference sequence).

This clonotype was obtained from a woman in her 30s who had recovered from COVID-19. The sequenced material came from PBMCs or T cells enriched from blood (not recorded which). The V call is TRBV15, the J call TRBJ2-1; weak D call: TRBD2 (5 bases). The chain's CDR3 is CATSPIAHSSYNEQFF. CDR3 bases: TGTGCCACCAGTCCGATAGCGCACAGCTCCTACAATGAGCAGTTCTTC.